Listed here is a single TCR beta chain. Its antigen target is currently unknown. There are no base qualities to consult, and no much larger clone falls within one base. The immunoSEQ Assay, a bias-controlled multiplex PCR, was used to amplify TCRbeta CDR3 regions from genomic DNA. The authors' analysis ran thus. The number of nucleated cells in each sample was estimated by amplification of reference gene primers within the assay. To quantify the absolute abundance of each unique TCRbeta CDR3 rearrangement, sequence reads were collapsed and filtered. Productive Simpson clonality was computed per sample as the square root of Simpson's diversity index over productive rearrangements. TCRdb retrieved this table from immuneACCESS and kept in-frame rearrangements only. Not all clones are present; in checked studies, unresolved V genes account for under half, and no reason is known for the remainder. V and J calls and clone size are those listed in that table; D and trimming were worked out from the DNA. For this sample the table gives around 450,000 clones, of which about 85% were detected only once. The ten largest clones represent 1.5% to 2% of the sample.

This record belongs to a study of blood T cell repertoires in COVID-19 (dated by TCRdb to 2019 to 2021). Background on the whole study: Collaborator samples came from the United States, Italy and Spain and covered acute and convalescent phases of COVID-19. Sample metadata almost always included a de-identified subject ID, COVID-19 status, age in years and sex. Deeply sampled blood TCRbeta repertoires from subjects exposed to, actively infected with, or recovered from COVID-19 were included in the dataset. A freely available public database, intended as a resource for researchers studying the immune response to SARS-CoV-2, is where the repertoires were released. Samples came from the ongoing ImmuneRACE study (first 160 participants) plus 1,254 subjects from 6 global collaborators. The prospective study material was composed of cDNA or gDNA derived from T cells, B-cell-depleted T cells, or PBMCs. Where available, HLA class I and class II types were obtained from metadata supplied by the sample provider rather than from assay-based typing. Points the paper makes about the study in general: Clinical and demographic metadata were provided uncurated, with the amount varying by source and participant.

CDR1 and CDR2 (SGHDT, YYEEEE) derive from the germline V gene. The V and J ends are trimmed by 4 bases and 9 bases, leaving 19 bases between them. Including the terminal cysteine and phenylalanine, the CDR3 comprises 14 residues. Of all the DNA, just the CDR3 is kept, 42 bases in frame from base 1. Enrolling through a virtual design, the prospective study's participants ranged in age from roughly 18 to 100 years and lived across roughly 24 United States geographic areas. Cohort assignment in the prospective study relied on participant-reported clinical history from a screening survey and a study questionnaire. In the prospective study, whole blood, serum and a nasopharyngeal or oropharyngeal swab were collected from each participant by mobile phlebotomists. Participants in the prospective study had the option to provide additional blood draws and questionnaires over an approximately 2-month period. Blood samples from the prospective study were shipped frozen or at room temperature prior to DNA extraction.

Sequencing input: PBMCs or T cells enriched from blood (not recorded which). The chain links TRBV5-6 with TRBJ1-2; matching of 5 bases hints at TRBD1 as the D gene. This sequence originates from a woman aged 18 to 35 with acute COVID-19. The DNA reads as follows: TGTGCCAGCAGCCCACGTTACGGGGAGGGGAGCTACACCTTC. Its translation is CASSPRYGEGSYTF.